This T cell receptor beta chain was recorded in a study of blood T cell repertoires in COVID-19. Background on the study: The analysed material was cDNA or gDNA that came from T cells, B-cell-depleted T cells, or PBMCs.

CDR3 length: 14 amino acids. V gave up 4 bases and J gave up 8 bases; unmatched junction bases: 6. Germline lookup yields CDR1 MNHEY and CDR2 SMNVEV (reference sequence). In the source study's methods: Cell counts per sample came from amplifying reference gene primers. This table comes from immunoSEQ multiplex PCR, and its TCRdb copy is limited to in-frame clones, with some not included. The V and J calls and clone size come from that table; D and trimming were worked out from the DNA. The sample shows about 190,000 clones, 78% of them seen only once. The sequence came from a woman over 75 with active or convalescent COVID-19. The V gene is TRBV27, the J gene TRBJ2-1; 9 nucleotides agree with TRBD2. The sample comprised peripheral blood. CDR3 nucleotide sequence: TGTGCCAGCAGTTCACTAGCGGGTTCCGATGAGCAGTTCTTC. Translated: CASSSLAGSDEQFF.